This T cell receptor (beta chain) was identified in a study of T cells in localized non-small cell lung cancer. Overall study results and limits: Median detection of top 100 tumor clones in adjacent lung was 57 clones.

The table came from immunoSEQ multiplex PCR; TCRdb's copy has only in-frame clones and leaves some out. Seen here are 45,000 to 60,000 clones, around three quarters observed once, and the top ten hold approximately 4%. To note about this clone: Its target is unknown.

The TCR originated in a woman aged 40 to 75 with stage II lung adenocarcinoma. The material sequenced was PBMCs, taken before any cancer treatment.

The CDR3 here is CASSIWDRGPDSPLHF. Here the CDR3 DNA reads TGTGCCAGCAGCATATGGGACAGGGGTCCTGATTCACCCCTCCACTTT. The V call is TRBV7-9, the J call TRBJ1-6, with 10 bases identical to TRBD1. Germline V CDR1 and CDR2: SEHNR, FQNEAQ (reference sequence). J gave up 8 bases and V 5 bases, and 9 bases lay outside the gene matches. This CDR3 has 16 amino acids.